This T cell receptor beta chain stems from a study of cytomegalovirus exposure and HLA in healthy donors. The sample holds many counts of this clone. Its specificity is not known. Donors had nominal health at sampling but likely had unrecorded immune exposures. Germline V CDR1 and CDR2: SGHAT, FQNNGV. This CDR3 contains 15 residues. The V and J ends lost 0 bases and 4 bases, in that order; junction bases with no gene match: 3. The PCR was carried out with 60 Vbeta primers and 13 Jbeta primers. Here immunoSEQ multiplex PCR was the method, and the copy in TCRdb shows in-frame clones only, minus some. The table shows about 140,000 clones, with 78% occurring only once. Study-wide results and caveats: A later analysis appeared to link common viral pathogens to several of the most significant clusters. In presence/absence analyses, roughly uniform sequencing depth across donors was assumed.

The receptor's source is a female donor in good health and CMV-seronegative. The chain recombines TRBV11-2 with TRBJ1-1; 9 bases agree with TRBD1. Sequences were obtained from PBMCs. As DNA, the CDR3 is TGTGCCAGCAGCTTAGAAAGGACAGGGGCCACTGAAGCTTTCTTT. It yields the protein CASSLERTGATEAFF.